The entry that follows covers one T cell receptor (beta chain) sequence. Its cognate antigen is unknown. Amplification used 60 Vbeta primers and 13 Jbeta primers. TCRdb's copy holds only in-frame clones and misses some; the assay was immunoSEQ multiplex PCR. The sample shows about 160,000 clones, approximately 80% of them seen only once. The CDR3 has 16 residues. With 2 bases removed from V and 4 bases from J, the gap between germline ends came to 18 bases. Germline V gives CDR1 MNHEY, CDR2 SVGAGI. The data derive from a study of cytomegalovirus exposure and HLA in healthy donors. Whole-study results and caveats: Association of a missense DCLRE1C variant with TCR beta V- and J-gene trimming was reported in a later analysis.

The chain has TRBV6-5 and TRBJ2-7, with a tentative D call TRBD2 (7 bases). Sequenced: PBMCs. This TCR was recovered from a man aged 25-45 years in good health and CMV-seronegative. CDR3 residues: CASSYGFGGGGYEQYF. In DNA form, the CDR3 reads TGTGCCAGCAGTTACGGTTTTGGGGGGGGCGGGTACGAGCAGTACTTC.